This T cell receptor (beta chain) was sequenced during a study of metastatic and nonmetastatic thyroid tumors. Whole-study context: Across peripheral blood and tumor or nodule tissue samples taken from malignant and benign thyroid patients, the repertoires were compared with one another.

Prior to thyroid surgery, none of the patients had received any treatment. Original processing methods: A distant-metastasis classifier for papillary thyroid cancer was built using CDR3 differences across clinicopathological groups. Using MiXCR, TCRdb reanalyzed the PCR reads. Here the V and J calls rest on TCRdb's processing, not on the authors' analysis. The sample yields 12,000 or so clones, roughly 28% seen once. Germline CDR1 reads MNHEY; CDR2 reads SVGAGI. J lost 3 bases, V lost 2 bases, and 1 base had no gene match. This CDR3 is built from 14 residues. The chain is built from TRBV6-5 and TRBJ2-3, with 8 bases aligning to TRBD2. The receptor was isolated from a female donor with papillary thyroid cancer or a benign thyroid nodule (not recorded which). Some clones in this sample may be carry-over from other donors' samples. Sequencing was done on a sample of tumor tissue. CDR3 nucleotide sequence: TGTGCCAGCAGTTACGGCGGGAGGACAGATACGCAGTATTTT. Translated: CASSYGGRTDTQYF.